The 18 T cell receptor beta chains below were found in one sample sequenced in a study of blood T cell repertoires in COVID-19. The data were produced by immunoSEQ multiplex PCR, yet TCRdb's version contains in-frame clones alone and is incomplete. This table holds some 180,000 clones, roughly 89% found once. Source material: PBMCs or T cells enriched from blood (not recorded which). Receptor source: a woman aged 30 to 39 who had been exposed to COVID-19.

CDR3 nucleotide sequence: TGTGCCAGCACCCCGAACCCCCAGGCTGGAAACACCATATATTTT. This codes for CASTPNPQAGNTIYF. This chain links TRBV7-9 with TRBJ1-3; no clear D. CDR3 length: 15 amino acids. V was trimmed by 7 bases and J by 2 bases, leaving 15 bases between them. CDR1 SEHNR and CDR2 FQNEAQ come from the germline V gene (reference sequence).

The genes are TRBV29-1 and TRBJ2-3; 8 positions match TRBD2. CDR3 length equals 14 residues. Trimming at V came to 8 bases and at J to 4 bases, leaving 11 bases not matched to a gene. CDR1 is SQVTM, CDR2 ANQGSEA, per germline. CDR3 loop: CSLSGTSESDTQYF. The CDR3 region has the DNA TGCAGCCTCTCCGGGACTAGTGAATCAGATACGCAGTATTTT.

This chain links TRBV19 with TRBJ2-3, with D maybe TRBD1 (7 bases). Germline V gives CDR1 LNHDA, CDR2 SQIVND (reference sequence). V lost 3 bases and J 6 bases, leaving 31 bases between the germline ends. The CDR3 sequence is 20 residues long. CDR3: CASSIGLRLRTSRGSDTQYF. As DNA, the CDR3 is TGTGCCAGTAGTATTGGTCTGCGGCTTCGTACTAGCAGGGGGTCCGATACGCAGTATTTT. Full variable domain (missing parts from reference TRBV19 and TRBJ2-3): DGGITQSPKYLFRKEGQNVTLSCEQNLNHDAMYWYRQDPGQGLRLIYYSQIVNDFQKGDIAEGYSVSREKKESFPLTVTSAQKNPTAFYLCASSIGLRLRTSRGSDTQYFGPGTRLTVL.

This clone showed up just once. The CDR3 spells CASSESLAAFRSSSYNEQFF. The CDR3 nucleotides read TGTGCCAGCAGTGAGTCTCTAGCGGCGTTTCGATCGAGCTCCTACAATGAGCAGTTCTTC. The rearrangement joins TRBV2 to TRBJ2-1, with TRBD2 identical over 7 bases. Looked up from germline, CDR1 is SNHLY and CDR2 is FYNNEI. This CDR3 comprises 20 residues. V lost 3 bases to trimming and J lost 0 bases; unmatched junction nucleotides: 17.

The chain has TRBV5-4 and TRBJ1-6; D possibly corresponds to TRBD1 (5 bases). Trimming removed 4 bases at V and 2 bases at J, with 16 bases between. This CDR3 spans 17 amino acids. Germline CDR1 is SGHNT and CDR2 is YYREEE (reference sequence). The CDR3 sequence is CASSPSGGRTYNSPLHF. CDR3 DNA sequence: TGTGCCAGCAGCCCAAGCGGGGGACGCACCTATAATTCACCCCTCCACTTT.

DNA for the CDR3: TGCGCCAGCGCGGGTTTAAATGTGGGGGCCTATGGCTACACCTTC. It specifies CASAGLNVGAYGYTF. The gene calls are TRBV5-1 and TRBJ1-2, with a possible D match to TRBD1 (6 bases). V was shortened by 7 bases and J by 4 bases, with 20 bases between the two germline ends. The CDR3 totals 15 residues. Per the germline V gene, CDR1 is SGHRS and CDR2 is YFSETQ.

This clone appeared a single time. The chain joins TRBV2 to TRBJ1-1; 7 positions agree with TRBD1. The CDR3 is made up of 16 amino acids. V was pared by 1 base and J by 3 bases, with 8 bases of the junction left unmatched. The germline V gene has CDR1 SNHLY and CDR2 FYNNEI. The CDR3 DNA reads TGTGCCAGCAGTGAAGGTTTACAGGGGAGCTACACTGAAGCTTTCTTT. This translates into CASSEGLQGSYTEAFF. The full variable domain, completed using reference TRBV2 and TRBJ1-1, is EPEVTQTPSHQVTQMGQEVILRCVPISNHLYFYWYRQILGQKVEFLVSFYNNEISEKSEIFDDQFSVERPDGSNFTLKIRSTKLEDSAMYFCASSEGLQGSYTEAFFGQGTRLTVV.

Worth noting for this clone: An end of the junction differs from the germline gene, which may be a read error. The rearrangement uses TRBV5-1 and TRBJ1-4; tentatively, D is TRBD1 (6 bases). In germline, CDR1 is SGHRS, CDR2 YFSETQ. CDR3 length: 13 amino acids. The CDR3 here is CASSSDRNERLFF. CDR3 DNA sequence: TGCGCCAGCAGCAGCGACAGGAATGAAAGACTGTTTTTT. Based on the CDR3 plus reference TRBV5-1 and TRBJ1-4, the full variable domain is KAGVTQTPRYLIKTRGQQVTLSCSPISGHRSVSWYQQTPGQGLQFLFEYFSETQRNKGNFPGRFSGRQFSNSRSEMNVSTLELGDSALYLCASSSDRNERLFFGSGTQLSVL.

The rearrangement uses TRBV27 and TRBJ1-1; unclear D gene. The CDR3 runs to 12 residues. The germline V gene encodes CDR1 MNHEY and CDR2 SMNVEV (reference sequence). Trimming took off 7 bases at V and 3 bases at J, with 9 bases between the two ends. CDR3 coding DNA: TGTGCCAGCAAGGTCGGGGACACTGAAGCTTTCTTT. Its protein is CASKVGDTEAFF.

The V gene is TRBV6-5, the J gene TRBJ2-2, with TRBD1 as a possible D gene (5 bases). The V end lost 5 bases, the J end lost 8 bases, and 12 bases lay between the germline ends. The CDR3 consists of 13 residues. Germline CDR1 reads MNHEY; CDR2 reads SVGAGI. The CDR3 reads CASSLIGAGELFF. The CDR3 nucleotides are TGTGCCAGCAGTCTTATTGGGGCAGGGGAGCTGTTTTTT.

In DNA, the CDR3 is TGTGCCTGGAGTCCGGGAAAGAACACCGGGGAGCTGTTTTTT. Amino acid sequence: CAWSPGKNTGELFF. This chain joins TRBV30 and TRBJ2-2, with a tentative D call TRBD2 (5 bases). The CDR3 has 14 amino acids. The ends were cut back, 2 bases at V and 1 base at J, with 8 bases in the middle. Germline CDR1 reads GTSNPN; CDR2 reads SVGIG (reference sequence).

The gene calls are TRBV7-9 and TRBJ2-3; 8 bases map to TRBD1. This CDR3 is built from 15 residues. V trimming: 4 bases; J trimming: 2 bases; junction bases outside the gene matches: 5. The germline CDR1 and CDR2 sequences are SEHNR and FQNEAQ (reference sequence). The CDR3 region has the DNA TGTGCCAGCAGCTCAGGACAGGGAAACACAGATACGCAGTATTTT. This gives the protein CASSSGQGNTDTQYF.

The rearrangement uses TRBV7-9 and TRBJ1-4; D is possibly TRBD1 (6 bases). CDR1 and CDR2 (germline): SEHNR, FQNEAQ (reference sequence). V lost 6 bases to trimming and J lost 0 bases, with 11 bases between them. This CDR3 comprises 15 residues. The CDR3 sequence: CASRKEGATNEKLFF. CDR3 DNA sequence: TGTGCCAGCAGGAAAGAGGGGGCAACTAATGAAAAACTGTTTTTT.

CDR3: CASSPTGLYEQYF. In DNA form, the CDR3 reads TGTGCCAGCAGCCCCACGGGTCTGTACGAGCAGTACTTC. The chain carries TRBV9 and TRBJ2-7; D gene uncertain. Germline V gives CDR1 SGDLS, CDR2 YYNGEE. This CDR3 comprises 13 residues. The V gene lost 4 bases and the J gene lost 4 bases, with 12 bases spanning the gap.

The chain recombines TRBV5-6 with TRBJ1-5; 9 bases match TRBD1. Germline CDR1 and CDR2: SGHDT and YYEEEE. V lost 0 bases to trimming and J lost 7 bases; unmatched junction nucleotides: 2. CDR3 length: 14 residues. CDR3 in DNA: TGTGCCAGCAGCTTGGGACAGGGGGGACAGCCCCAGCATTTT. Translation gives CASSLGQGGQPQHF.

The rearrangement joins TRBV7-8 to TRBJ1-5; D might be TRBD1 (6 bases). The CDR3 runs 17 residues. CDR1 and CDR2 (germline): SGHVS, FQNEAQ. The V end lost 4 bases, the J end lost 0 bases, and 16 bases lay between the germline ends. The CDR3 here is CASSSRQDPYSNQPQHF. CDR3 nucleotides: TGTGCCAGCAGCTCTAGACAGGATCCATATAGCAATCAGCCCCAGCATTTT.

V usage is TRBV28 and J usage is TRBJ1-1, with D possibly being TRBD1 (6 bases). From germline, CDR1 is MDHEN and CDR2 SYDVKM. V lost 5 bases, J lost 7 bases, and 17 bases lay in between. CDR3 length equals 14 residues. The CDR3 DNA sequence: TGTGCCAGCAGTAAAGGGGGTAGGCACCTTGAAGCTTTCTTT. It is translated as CASSKGGRHLEAFF.

The CDR3 sequence is CASSEDSADQPQHF. The CDR3 DNA is TGCGCCAGCAGCGAGGACAGTGCAGATCAGCCCCAGCATTTT. This chain links TRBV5-1 with TRBJ1-5; TRBD1 might be the D (6 bases). This CDR3 comprises 14 residues. Germline V gene sequence: CDR1 SGHRS, CDR2 YFSETQ. The germline V and J ends were trimmed by 4 bases and 5 bases, with 13 bases remaining between them.